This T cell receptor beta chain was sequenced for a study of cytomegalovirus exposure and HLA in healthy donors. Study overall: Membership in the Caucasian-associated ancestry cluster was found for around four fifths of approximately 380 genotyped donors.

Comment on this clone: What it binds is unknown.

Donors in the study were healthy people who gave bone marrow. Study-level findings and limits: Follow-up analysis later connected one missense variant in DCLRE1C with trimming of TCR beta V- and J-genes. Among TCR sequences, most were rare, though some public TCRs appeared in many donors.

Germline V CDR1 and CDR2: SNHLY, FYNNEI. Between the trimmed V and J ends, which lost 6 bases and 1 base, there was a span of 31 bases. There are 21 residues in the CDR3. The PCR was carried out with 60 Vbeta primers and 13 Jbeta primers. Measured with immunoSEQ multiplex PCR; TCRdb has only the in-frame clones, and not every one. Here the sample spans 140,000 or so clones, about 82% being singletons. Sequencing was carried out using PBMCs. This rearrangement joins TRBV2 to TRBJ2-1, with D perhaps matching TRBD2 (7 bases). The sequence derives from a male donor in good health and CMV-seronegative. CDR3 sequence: CASSTATGGSKGGASYNEQFF. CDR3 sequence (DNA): TGTGCCAGCAGCACGGCTACTGGCGGGAGCAAGGGGGGAGCGTCCTACAATGAGCAGTTCTTC.